This is a list of T cell receptor beta chains from one sample in a study of STAT5B mutations in CD4+ large granular lymphocyte leukemia. Data came from immunoSEQ multiplex PCR; TCRdb stores just in-frame clones and leaves some out. Among approximately 28,000 clones listed, around nine tenths were seen once. Material for sequencing was CD4+ T cells from blood buffy coats. These receptor sequences come from a human donor in good health. CDR3s include the opening cysteine and the closing phenylalanine or tryptophan. Each record gives: D gene, clone size, V gene, J gene, CDR3 protein, CDR3 DNA. A D gene is named only where the DNA matches it firmly. The size entry is marked missing in some rows and otherwise reads once, few, many or a size class.

D gene: .
clone size: few
V gene: TRBV5-4
J gene: TRBJ1-1
CDR3 protein: CASSLGRHEQGEAFF
CDR3 DNA: TGTGCCAGCAGCTTGGGCAGACATGAACAAGGTGAAGCTTTCTTT

D gene: .
clone size: .
V gene: TRBV29-1
J gene: TRBJ1-1
CDR3 protein: CSVVAGVNTEAFF
CDR3 DNA: TGCAGCGTTGTTGCAGGGGTGAACACTGAAGCTTTCTTT

D gene: .
clone size: .
V gene: TRBV28
J gene: TRBJ2-7
CDR3 protein: CASSLFGTPHSYEQYF
CDR3 DNA: TGTGCCAGCAGTTTATTTGGGACCCCACACTCCTACGAGCAGTACTTC

D gene: .
clone size: once
V gene: TRBV9
J gene: TRBJ2-3
CDR3 protein: CASSVVGTDTQYF
CDR3 DNA: TGTGCCAGCAGCGTTGTGGGCACAGATACGCAGTATTTT

D gene: TRBD2
clone size: .
V gene: TRBV5-1
J gene: TRBJ2-2
CDR3 protein: CASTGTSDTGELFF
CDR3 DNA: TGCGCCAGCACCGGGACTAGCGACACCGGGGAGCTGTTTTTT

D gene: TRBD1
clone size: once
V gene: TRBV2
J gene: TRBJ2-3
CDR3 protein: CASSGIPFGTGETDTQYF
CDR3 DNA: TGTGCCAGCAGTGGGATACCCTTCGGGACAGGGGAGACAGATACGCAGTATTTT

D gene: .
clone size: once
V gene: TRBV29-1
J gene: TRBJ1-3
CDR3 protein: CSALRGANSGNTIYF
CDR3 DNA: TGCAGCGCCCTTAGGGGGGCGAACTCTGGAAACACCATATATTTT

D gene: .
clone size: .
V gene: TRBV20-1
J gene: TRBJ2-3
CDR3 protein: CSAWGDTQYF
CDR3 DNA: TGCAGTGCCTGGGGGGATACGCAGTATTTT

D gene: .
clone size: few
V gene: TRBV5-5
J gene: TRBJ1-6
CDR3 protein: CASSFLSPRGSPLHF
CDR3 DNA: TGTGCCAGCAGCTTCTTATCCCCCCGTGGTTCACCCCTCCACTTT

D gene: TRBD2
clone size: .
V gene: TRBV7-8
J gene: TRBJ2-5
CDR3 protein: CASSLGLAGGPRSETQYF
CDR3 DNA: TGTGCCAGCAGCTTAGGGCTAGCGGGAGGGCCTAGGTCTGAGACCCAGTACTTC

D gene: TRBD1
clone size: .
V gene: TRBV28
J gene: TRBJ1-1
CDR3 protein: CASSSGTAMNTEAFF
CDR3 DNA: TGTGCCAGCAGTTCAGGGACAGCCATGAACACTGAAGCTTTCTTT

D gene: TRBD1
clone size: .
V gene: TRBV6-5
J gene: TRBJ1-6
CDR3 protein: CASSRTGINSPLHF
CDR3 DNA: TGTGCCAGCAGTAGGACAGGGATAAATTCACCCCTCCACTTT

D gene: .
clone size: .
V gene: TRBV30
J gene: TRBJ1-4
CDR3 protein: CAYMRGLTNEKLFF
CDR3 DNA: TGTGCCTACATGAGGGGCCTAACTAATGAAAAACTGTTTTTT

D gene: TRBD1
clone size: .
V gene: TRBV19
J gene: TRBJ1-4
CDR3 protein: CASSGDRTSATNEKLFF
CDR3 DNA: TGTGCCAGTAGCGGGGACAGGACAAGCGCAACTAATGAAAAACTGTTTTTT

D gene: .
clone size: .
V gene: TRBV27
J gene: TRBJ1-5
CDR3 protein: CASPSRSHPHGQPQHF
CDR3 DNA: TGTGCCAGTCCCTCCCGCAGCCACCCACACGGTCAGCCCCAGCATTTT

D gene: TRBD1
clone size: few
V gene: TRBV5-1
J gene: TRBJ2-3
CDR3 protein: CASSFRPDTGGYTDTQYF
CDR3 DNA: TGCGCCAGCAGCTTCCGGCCGGACACAGGGGGGTACACAGATACGCAGTATTTT

D gene: .
clone size: .
V gene: TRBV18
J gene: TRBJ2-7
CDR3 protein: CASSPPGRTTEQYF
CDR3 DNA: TGTGCCAGCTCACCACCGGGGCGTACCACCGAGCAGTACTTC

D gene: TRBD1
clone size: .
V gene: TRBV9
J gene: TRBJ1-4
CDR3 protein: CASSVDFRGSEKLFF
CDR3 DNA: TGTGCCAGCAGCGTAGATTTCAGGGGGAGCGAAAAACTGTTTTTT